This entry features one T cell receptor beta chain sequence. Data came from immunoSEQ multiplex PCR; TCRdb stores just in-frame clones and leaves some out. Found here are 65,000 to 85,000 clones, over 90% of them singletons; the top ten hold roughly 0.29%. This specimen comes from a study of T cell changes during pregnancy in multiple sclerosis. V shed 0 bases and J shed 4 bases, with 18 bases lying between them. CDR3 length: 17 amino acids. Looked up from germline, CDR1 is SGHAT and CDR2 is FQNNGV. This material consisted of CD4+ T cells from peripheral blood mononuclear cells, taken after pregnancy. This receptor was identified in a female donor with multiple sclerosis, enrolled in a pregnancy study. This rearrangement joins TRBV11-2 to TRBJ2-5; a weak D match, TRBD2 (7 bases). CDR3 sequence reads: CASSLDLSGGAGETQYF. CDR3 in DNA: TGTGCCAGCAGCTTAGATCTAAGTGGGGGGGCCGGAGAGACCCAGTACTTC. Full variable domain (missing parts from reference TRBV11-2 and TRBJ2-5): EAGVAQSPRYKIIEKRQSVAFWCNPISGHATLYWYQQILGQGPKLLIQFQNNGVVDDSQLPKDRFSAERLKGVDSTLKIQPAKLEDSAVYLCASSLDLSGGAGETQYFGPGTRLLVL.